This T cell receptor beta chain was captured in a study of cytomegalovirus exposure and HLA in healthy donors. Study-level background: Prior work identified around 120 million unique TCR beta sequences in some 200 million T cells. Study findings and constraints: The study listed roughly 160 cytomegalovirus-associated TCR beta chains. Most TCR beta V segments were productive about 90% or about 30% of the time in an earlier analysis.

Of note for this clone: No antigen is known for it.

This CDR3 is built from 14 residues. Per the germline V gene, CDR1 is MGHDK and CDR2 is SYGVNS. Trimming took 6 bases from V and 4 from J; bases not matched to a gene: 6. The PCR had 60 Vbeta and 13 Jbeta primers. TCRdb keeps only in-frame clones here, not all; method: immunoSEQ multiplex PCR. The table has approximately 59,000 clones, 55% to 65% seen once. The clonotype was recovered from a man aged 25-45 years in good health and CMV-seronegative. Material for sequencing was PBMCs. The gene calls are TRBV25-1 and TRBJ2-7; 10 bases align to TRBD1. CDR3 in DNA: TGTGCCAGCAGCCGGGACAGGGGACCTTACGAGCAGTACTTC. Amino acid sequence: CASSRDRGPYEQYF.